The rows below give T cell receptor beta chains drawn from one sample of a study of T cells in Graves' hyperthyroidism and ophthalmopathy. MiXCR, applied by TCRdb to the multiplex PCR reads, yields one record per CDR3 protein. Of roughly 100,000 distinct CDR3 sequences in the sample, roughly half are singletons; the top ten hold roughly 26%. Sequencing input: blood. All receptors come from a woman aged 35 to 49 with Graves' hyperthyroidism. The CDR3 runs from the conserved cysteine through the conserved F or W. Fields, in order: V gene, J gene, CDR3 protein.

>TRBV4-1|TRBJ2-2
CASSQGDAGTGELFF
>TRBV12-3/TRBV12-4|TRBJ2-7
CASRSSSGRFYEQYF
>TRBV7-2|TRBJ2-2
CASSLRAANTGELFF
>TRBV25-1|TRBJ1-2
CASNTASGYGYTF
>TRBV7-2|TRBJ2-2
CANSFIAGVSGELFF
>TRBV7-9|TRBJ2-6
CASSSGPTDYGANVLTF
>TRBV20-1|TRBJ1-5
CSARDGGGHQPQHF
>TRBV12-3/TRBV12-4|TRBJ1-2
CASSLANIYGYTF
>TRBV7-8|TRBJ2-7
CASSMTAGGYEQYF
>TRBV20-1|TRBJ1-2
CSAPGQGRHTF
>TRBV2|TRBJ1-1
CASSGGRGSTEAFF
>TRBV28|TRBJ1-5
CASSPGRPQHF
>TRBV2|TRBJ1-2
CASRESGAGYTF
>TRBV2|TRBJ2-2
CASSATSGSWTGELSW
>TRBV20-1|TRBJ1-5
CSAIPGSGRGETQHF
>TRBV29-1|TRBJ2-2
CSAGLAGSTGELFF
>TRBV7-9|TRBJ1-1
CASSFYIRSAATGGGTEAFF
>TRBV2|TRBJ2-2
CASSGLAGGPGAGELFF
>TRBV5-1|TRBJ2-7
CASSLVRGSKYEQYF
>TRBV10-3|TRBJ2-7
CAIRDFSSYEQYF
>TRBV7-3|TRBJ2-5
CASSRTRGETQETQYF
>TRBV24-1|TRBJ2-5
CATSDPRTGGGKTQYF
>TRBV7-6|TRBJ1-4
CASSLRRQGTNENLVF
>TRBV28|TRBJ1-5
CASSLGSVGQPQRF
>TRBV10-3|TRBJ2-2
CAISESGAPGELFF
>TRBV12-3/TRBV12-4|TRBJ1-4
CATRGQGNEKLFF
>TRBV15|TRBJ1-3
CATSRGQLGNTIYF
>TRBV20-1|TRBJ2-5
CSASGGVQTQYF
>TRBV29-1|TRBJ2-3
CSTDTQYF
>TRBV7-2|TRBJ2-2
CASSFMTSGSPGELFF
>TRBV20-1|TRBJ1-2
CSATGQEHDYTF
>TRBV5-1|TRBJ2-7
CASSLIPSGSSYEQYF
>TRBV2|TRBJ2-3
CASSGLFRTDTQYF
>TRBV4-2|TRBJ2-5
CASSQEGRVAETQYF
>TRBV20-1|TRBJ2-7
CSARALGLAGGPNYEQYF
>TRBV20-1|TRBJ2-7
CSASLGLAGVPYEQYF
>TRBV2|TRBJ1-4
CASSPWGIGEKLFF
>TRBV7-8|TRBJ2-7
CASSYAGRVYEQYF
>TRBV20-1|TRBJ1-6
CSASRLYNSPLHF
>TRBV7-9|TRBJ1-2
CASSLRDYGYTF
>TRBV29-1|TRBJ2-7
CSVPGAGSYEQYF
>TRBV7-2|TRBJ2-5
CASSLLAGQETQYF
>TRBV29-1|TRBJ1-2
CSVGVANYGYTF
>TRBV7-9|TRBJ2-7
CASSGRSYEQYF
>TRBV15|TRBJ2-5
CATSRVGGRETQYF
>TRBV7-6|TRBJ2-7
CASSLAGGLYEQYF
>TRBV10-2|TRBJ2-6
CASSEGKVWASGANVLTF
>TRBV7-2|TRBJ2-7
CASSLATSGSGGQYF
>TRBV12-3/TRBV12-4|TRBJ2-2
CASSAGTSGANTGELFF
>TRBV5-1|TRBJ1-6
CASSPGQGVDSPLHF
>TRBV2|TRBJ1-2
CASRRDYGYTF
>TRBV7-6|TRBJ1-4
CASSSRDTADEKLFF
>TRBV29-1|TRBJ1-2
CSVGQGGDGYTF
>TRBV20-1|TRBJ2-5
CSTGGPGETQYF
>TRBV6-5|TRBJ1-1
CASSRGVGGTEAFF
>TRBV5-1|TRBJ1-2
CATARSPGQGLLPLLGYTF
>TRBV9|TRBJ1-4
CASSAGTGNEKLFF
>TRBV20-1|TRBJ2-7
CSARGQGLYF